These 10 T cell receptor beta chains were sequenced from one sample in a study of Ad26.COV2.S vaccination and SARS-CoV-2 variants. Assay: immunoSEQ multiplex PCR; the TCRdb copy retains only in-frame clones and omits some. The sample comprises under 150,000 clones, roughly 88% of which are singletons, and around 5% rests with the top ten. The sequenced sample was peripheral blood, obtained after recovery from COVID-19. The receptors were gathered from a human donor who had recovered from COVID-19.

The chain combines TRBV5-1 with TRBJ2-7, with 8 bases identical to TRBD1. J lost 5 bases, V lost 0 bases, and 4 bases had no gene match. This CDR3 is 14 amino acids long. Per the germline V gene, CDR1 is SGHRS and CDR2 is YFSETQ. CDR3 in amino acids: CASSLGQGFNEQYF. The CDR3 bases are TGCGCCAGCAGCTTGGGACAGGGGTTCAACGAGCAGTACTTC.

This clone has only one observation. This sequence joins TRBV19 and TRBJ1-2; 8 nucleotides align to TRBD1. V lost 4 bases to trimming and J lost 8 bases; unmatched junction nucleotides: 9. The CDR3 runs 14 residues. In germline, CDR1 is LNHDA, CDR2 SQIVND (reference sequence). The CDR3 sequence is CASSTDRARKGYTF. The CDR3 DNA reads TGTGCCAGTAGTACGGACAGGGCCCGGAAGGGCTACACCTTC.

The J gene is TRBJ2-1, the V gene TRBV4-1, with D tentatively TRBD1 (6 bases). V was pared by 0 bases and J by 8 bases, with 11 bases between. The CDR3 is 14 amino acids. Germline CDR1 is MGHRA and CDR2 is YSYEKL. Here the CDR3 reads CASSQERQVHEQFF. The CDR3 nucleotides read TGCGCCAGCAGCCAAGAGCGACAGGTTCATGAGCAGTTCTTC.

V and J are TRBV3-1 (or the pseudogene TRBV3-2) and TRBJ1-2; D gene uncertain. Germline CDR1 reads LGHDT; CDR2 reads YNNKEL (reference sequence). Trimming removed 1 base from V and 3 bases from J, with 6 bases in between. The CDR3 consists of 13 residues. CDR3 sequence: CASSQGSHYGYTF. As DNA, the CDR3 is TGTGCCAGCAGCCAAGGATCTCACTATGGCTACACCTTC.

This chain joins TRBV7-2 and TRBJ1-2, with TRBD1 as a possible D gene (5 bases). The V end was cut by 1 base, the J end by 9 bases, with 15 bases between. The CDR3 sequence is 14 residues long. Germline loops: CDR1 SGHTA, CDR2 FQGNSA. The CDR3 reads CASSLGAQGRSYTF. CDR3 DNA: TGTGCCAGCAGCTTAGGAGCGCAGGGCCGAAGCTACACCTTC.

The chain uses TRBV5-5 and TRBJ1-6; D is uncertain. This CDR3 comprises 13 residues. Germline V gene data show CDR1 as SGHKS and CDR2 as YYEKEE (reference sequence). V lost 3 bases and J 8 bases, leaving 9 bases between the germline ends. The chain's CDR3 is CASSYGPDSPLHF. CDR3 nucleotide sequence: TGTGCCAGCAGCTACGGACCGGATTCACCCCTCCACTTT.

The chain couples TRBV24-1 to TRBJ1-2; no clear D. V shed 4 bases and J shed 6 bases, with 17 bases lying between them. The CDR3 spans 15 residues. Looked up from germline, CDR1 is KGHDR and CDR2 is SFDVKD. As DNA, the CDR3 is TGTGCCACCAGTGAGGAGGACGGTGGTGTAAATGGCTACACCTTC. It yields the protein CATSEEDGGVNGYTF.

The chain employs TRBV7-8 and TRBJ2-3; TRBD1 agrees at 9 bases. CDR1 SGHVS and CDR2 FQNEAQ come from the germline V gene. CDR3 length: 15 amino acids. Losses at the gene ends were 6 bases for V and 4 bases for J; bases not matched to a gene: 8. This CDR3 is CASSPRDREADTQYF. The DNA of the CDR3 is TGTGCCAGCAGTCCCAGGGACAGGGAGGCAGATACGCAGTATTTT. Based on the CDR3 plus reference TRBV7-8 and TRBJ2-3, the full variable domain is GAGVSQSPRYKVAKRGQDVALRCDPISGHVSLFWYQQALGQGPEFLTYFQNEAQLDKSGLPSDRFFAERPEGSVSTLKIQRTQQEDSAVYLCASSPRDREADTQYFGPGTRLTVL.

The chain uses TRBV4-3 and TRBJ2-3; 11 nucleotides match TRBD1. Trimming removed 3 bases from V and 4 bases from J; junction bases left unmatched: 3. The CDR3 is 15 residues long. Germline V gene lookup returns CDR1 LGHNA and CDR2 YSLEER. CDR3 sequence reads: CASSQDRGQSDTQYF. The DNA of the CDR3 is TGCGCCAGCAGCCAGGACAGGGGGCAGTCAGATACGCAGTATTTT.

V is TRBV2 and J is TRBJ1-1, with no clear D. The CDR3 totals 11 residues. Germline V CDR1 and CDR2: SNHLY, FYNNEI. The ends were cut back, 4 bases at V and 3 bases at J, with 3 bases in the middle. CDR3 coding DNA: TGTGCCAGCAGTGGATACACTGAAGCTTTCTTT. It specifies CASSGYTEAFF.